The T cell receptor beta chain described here comes from a study of long-term antiretroviral therapy in people with HIV. General study points: Blood draws took place between about 2003 and 2018 and possibly involved older ART regimens.

V lost 0 bases and J lost 0, with 8 bases in between. The CDR3 has 15 amino acids. Looked up from germline, CDR1 is LGHNA and CDR2 is YSLEER. Regarding this clone: What it binds is unknown.

The run of the v3.0 immunoSEQ assay was at survey level. Sequencing used immunoSEQ multiplex PCR; TCRdb keeps in-frame clones, though not all of them. The data show tens of thousands of clones, with over 75% seen just once and about 9% held by the top ten. The specimen was unsorted PBMCs, collected 0.2 years before starting antiretroviral therapy. The chain combines TRBV4-3 with TRBJ2-5; D remains ambiguous. The TCR was taken from a man younger than 35 with HIV. This CDR3 reads CASSQDPVYQETQYF. The DNA for the CDR3 is TGCGCCAGCAGCCAAGATCCGGTGTACCAAGAGACCCAGTACTTC.